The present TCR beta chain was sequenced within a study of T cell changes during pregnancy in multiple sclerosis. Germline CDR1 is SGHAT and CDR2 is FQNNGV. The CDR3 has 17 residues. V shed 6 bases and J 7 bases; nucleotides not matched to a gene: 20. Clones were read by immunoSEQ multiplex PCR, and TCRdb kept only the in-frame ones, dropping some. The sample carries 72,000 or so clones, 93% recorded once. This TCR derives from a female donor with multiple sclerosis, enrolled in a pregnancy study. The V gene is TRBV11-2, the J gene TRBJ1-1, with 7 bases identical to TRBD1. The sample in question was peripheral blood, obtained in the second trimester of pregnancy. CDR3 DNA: TGTGCCAGCAGTCAAAGGGGGCAGCGGCACTATGCGGATGAAGCTTTCTTT. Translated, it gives CASSQRGQRHYADEAFF.